The following is a T cell receptor beta chain sequence with its context. The data belong to a study of CD8+ T cells in alopecia areata. Germline CDR1 and CDR2: LNHNV and YYDKDF (reference sequence). The V gene lost 3 bases and the J gene lost 11 bases, with 22 bases spanning the gap. This CDR3 has 15 residues. Investigators isolated RNA and reverse transcribed it into cDNA to act as the sequencing template. The data were produced by immunoSEQ multiplex PCR, yet TCRdb's version contains in-frame clones alone and is incomplete. The table includes around 160,000 clones, 87% detected once. The clonotype originates from a human donor with alopecia areata. Sequences were derived from CD8+ T cells sorted from blood, sampled at week 0. This chain connects TRBV15 to TRBJ2-5; D call uncertain. CDR3 region: CATSRPEFPTMEQYF. Written as DNA, the CDR3 is TGTGCCACCAGCAGGCCCGAATTCCCTACGATGGAGCAGTACTTC.